This T cell receptor beta chain was identified in a study of T-cell reconstitution after alpha-beta-depleted transplantation in children. The TCRbeta library was prepared with unique molecular identifiers. TCRdb ran MiXCR on the PCR reads and lists one entry per CDR3 protein. In the table there are approximately 230,000 distinct CDR3 sequences, around 25% of which are singletons. The CDR3 is 14 residues long. CDR1 and CDR2 from the germline V gene are DFQATT and SNEGSKA (reference sequence). V trimming: 3 bases; J trimming: 5 bases; junction bases outside the gene matches: 4. The rearrangement links TRBV20-1 to TRBJ2-1; TRBD2 matches 10 bases. The sample was PBMCs, mostly from graft donor cells, taken 360 days after TCRalphabeta/CD19-depleted stem cell transplant. The receptor's source is a female patient aged 2 to 10 who had a stem cell transplant for congenital amegakaryocytic thrombocytopenia, so the T cells may come from the graft donor. In DNA form, the CDR3 reads TGCAGTGCTAGTGGGACTAGCGCCCACAATGAGCAGTTCTTC. Translation gives CSASGTSAHNEQFF.